This TCR beta chain was sequenced for a study of T cell changes during pregnancy in multiple sclerosis. V gave up 0 bases and J gave up 4 bases, with 17 bases separating them. Looked up from germline, CDR1 is SGDLS and CDR2 is YYNGEE. The CDR3 spans 17 residues. In this sample, this clone turned up once. The method was immunoSEQ multiplex PCR; TCRdb's version includes in-frame clones alone and lacks a portion of them. The sample consists of 45,000 to 55,000 clones, 70% to 90% of them appearing once. The specimen was peripheral blood, collected in the first trimester of pregnancy. The gene calls are TRBV9 and TRBJ1-5; possible D gene TRBD1, 6 bases. The receptor comes from a female donor with multiple sclerosis, enrolled in a pregnancy study. The CDR3, as DNA: TGTGCCAGCAGCGTAGGAGGCCGGACAGCCGATAATCAGCCCCAGCATTTT. As protein: CASSVGGRTADNQPQHF.